Presented here are 3 T cell receptor beta chains from one specimen sequenced in a study of T cell responses to AZD1222 COVID-19 vaccine. Libraries were prepared by immunoSEQ multiplex PCR; TCRdb keeps only in-frame clonotypes and omits some of them. This sample has about 200,000 clones, with around 94% found just once. The sequencing here drew on peripheral blood, taken 28 days after the second dose of the MenACWY control vaccine. These receptors were taken from an adult who received the MenACWY meningococcal vaccine as a control.

This sequence joins TRBV20-1 and TRBJ2-7; D gene ambiguous. Deletions cut 0 bases from V and 7 bases from J, with 7 bases between. Germline V gene data show CDR1 as DFQATT and CDR2 as SNEGSKA (reference sequence). The CDR3 extends over 11 amino acids. The CDR3 sequence is CSARDTGEQYF. CDR3 coding DNA: TGCAGTGCTAGAGATACCGGGGAGCAGTACTTC.

This chain joins TRBV7-8 and TRBJ2-3; 12 nucleotides agree with TRBD2. CDR1 is SGHVS, CDR2 FQNEAQ, per germline. V lost 5 bases to trimming and J lost 2 bases; unmatched junction nucleotides: 26. The CDR3 has 23 residues. CDR3: CASSPGDRGKGLAGIFFTDTQYF. The CDR3 DNA is TGTGCCAGCAGCCCCGGGGACAGGGGCAAAGGACTAGCGGGGATATTTTTCACAGATACGCAGTATTTT.

The chain carries TRBV4-2 and TRBJ2-5; D is possibly TRBD1 (6 bases). CDR1 and CDR2 from the germline V gene are LGHNA and YNFKEQ. This CDR3 has 15 residues. V was trimmed by 1 base and J by 1 base, leaving 10 bases between them. This CDR3 reads CASSQAQGTQETQYF. CDR3 DNA sequence: TGTGCCAGCAGCCAAGCTCAGGGGACCCAAGAGACCCAGTACTTC.